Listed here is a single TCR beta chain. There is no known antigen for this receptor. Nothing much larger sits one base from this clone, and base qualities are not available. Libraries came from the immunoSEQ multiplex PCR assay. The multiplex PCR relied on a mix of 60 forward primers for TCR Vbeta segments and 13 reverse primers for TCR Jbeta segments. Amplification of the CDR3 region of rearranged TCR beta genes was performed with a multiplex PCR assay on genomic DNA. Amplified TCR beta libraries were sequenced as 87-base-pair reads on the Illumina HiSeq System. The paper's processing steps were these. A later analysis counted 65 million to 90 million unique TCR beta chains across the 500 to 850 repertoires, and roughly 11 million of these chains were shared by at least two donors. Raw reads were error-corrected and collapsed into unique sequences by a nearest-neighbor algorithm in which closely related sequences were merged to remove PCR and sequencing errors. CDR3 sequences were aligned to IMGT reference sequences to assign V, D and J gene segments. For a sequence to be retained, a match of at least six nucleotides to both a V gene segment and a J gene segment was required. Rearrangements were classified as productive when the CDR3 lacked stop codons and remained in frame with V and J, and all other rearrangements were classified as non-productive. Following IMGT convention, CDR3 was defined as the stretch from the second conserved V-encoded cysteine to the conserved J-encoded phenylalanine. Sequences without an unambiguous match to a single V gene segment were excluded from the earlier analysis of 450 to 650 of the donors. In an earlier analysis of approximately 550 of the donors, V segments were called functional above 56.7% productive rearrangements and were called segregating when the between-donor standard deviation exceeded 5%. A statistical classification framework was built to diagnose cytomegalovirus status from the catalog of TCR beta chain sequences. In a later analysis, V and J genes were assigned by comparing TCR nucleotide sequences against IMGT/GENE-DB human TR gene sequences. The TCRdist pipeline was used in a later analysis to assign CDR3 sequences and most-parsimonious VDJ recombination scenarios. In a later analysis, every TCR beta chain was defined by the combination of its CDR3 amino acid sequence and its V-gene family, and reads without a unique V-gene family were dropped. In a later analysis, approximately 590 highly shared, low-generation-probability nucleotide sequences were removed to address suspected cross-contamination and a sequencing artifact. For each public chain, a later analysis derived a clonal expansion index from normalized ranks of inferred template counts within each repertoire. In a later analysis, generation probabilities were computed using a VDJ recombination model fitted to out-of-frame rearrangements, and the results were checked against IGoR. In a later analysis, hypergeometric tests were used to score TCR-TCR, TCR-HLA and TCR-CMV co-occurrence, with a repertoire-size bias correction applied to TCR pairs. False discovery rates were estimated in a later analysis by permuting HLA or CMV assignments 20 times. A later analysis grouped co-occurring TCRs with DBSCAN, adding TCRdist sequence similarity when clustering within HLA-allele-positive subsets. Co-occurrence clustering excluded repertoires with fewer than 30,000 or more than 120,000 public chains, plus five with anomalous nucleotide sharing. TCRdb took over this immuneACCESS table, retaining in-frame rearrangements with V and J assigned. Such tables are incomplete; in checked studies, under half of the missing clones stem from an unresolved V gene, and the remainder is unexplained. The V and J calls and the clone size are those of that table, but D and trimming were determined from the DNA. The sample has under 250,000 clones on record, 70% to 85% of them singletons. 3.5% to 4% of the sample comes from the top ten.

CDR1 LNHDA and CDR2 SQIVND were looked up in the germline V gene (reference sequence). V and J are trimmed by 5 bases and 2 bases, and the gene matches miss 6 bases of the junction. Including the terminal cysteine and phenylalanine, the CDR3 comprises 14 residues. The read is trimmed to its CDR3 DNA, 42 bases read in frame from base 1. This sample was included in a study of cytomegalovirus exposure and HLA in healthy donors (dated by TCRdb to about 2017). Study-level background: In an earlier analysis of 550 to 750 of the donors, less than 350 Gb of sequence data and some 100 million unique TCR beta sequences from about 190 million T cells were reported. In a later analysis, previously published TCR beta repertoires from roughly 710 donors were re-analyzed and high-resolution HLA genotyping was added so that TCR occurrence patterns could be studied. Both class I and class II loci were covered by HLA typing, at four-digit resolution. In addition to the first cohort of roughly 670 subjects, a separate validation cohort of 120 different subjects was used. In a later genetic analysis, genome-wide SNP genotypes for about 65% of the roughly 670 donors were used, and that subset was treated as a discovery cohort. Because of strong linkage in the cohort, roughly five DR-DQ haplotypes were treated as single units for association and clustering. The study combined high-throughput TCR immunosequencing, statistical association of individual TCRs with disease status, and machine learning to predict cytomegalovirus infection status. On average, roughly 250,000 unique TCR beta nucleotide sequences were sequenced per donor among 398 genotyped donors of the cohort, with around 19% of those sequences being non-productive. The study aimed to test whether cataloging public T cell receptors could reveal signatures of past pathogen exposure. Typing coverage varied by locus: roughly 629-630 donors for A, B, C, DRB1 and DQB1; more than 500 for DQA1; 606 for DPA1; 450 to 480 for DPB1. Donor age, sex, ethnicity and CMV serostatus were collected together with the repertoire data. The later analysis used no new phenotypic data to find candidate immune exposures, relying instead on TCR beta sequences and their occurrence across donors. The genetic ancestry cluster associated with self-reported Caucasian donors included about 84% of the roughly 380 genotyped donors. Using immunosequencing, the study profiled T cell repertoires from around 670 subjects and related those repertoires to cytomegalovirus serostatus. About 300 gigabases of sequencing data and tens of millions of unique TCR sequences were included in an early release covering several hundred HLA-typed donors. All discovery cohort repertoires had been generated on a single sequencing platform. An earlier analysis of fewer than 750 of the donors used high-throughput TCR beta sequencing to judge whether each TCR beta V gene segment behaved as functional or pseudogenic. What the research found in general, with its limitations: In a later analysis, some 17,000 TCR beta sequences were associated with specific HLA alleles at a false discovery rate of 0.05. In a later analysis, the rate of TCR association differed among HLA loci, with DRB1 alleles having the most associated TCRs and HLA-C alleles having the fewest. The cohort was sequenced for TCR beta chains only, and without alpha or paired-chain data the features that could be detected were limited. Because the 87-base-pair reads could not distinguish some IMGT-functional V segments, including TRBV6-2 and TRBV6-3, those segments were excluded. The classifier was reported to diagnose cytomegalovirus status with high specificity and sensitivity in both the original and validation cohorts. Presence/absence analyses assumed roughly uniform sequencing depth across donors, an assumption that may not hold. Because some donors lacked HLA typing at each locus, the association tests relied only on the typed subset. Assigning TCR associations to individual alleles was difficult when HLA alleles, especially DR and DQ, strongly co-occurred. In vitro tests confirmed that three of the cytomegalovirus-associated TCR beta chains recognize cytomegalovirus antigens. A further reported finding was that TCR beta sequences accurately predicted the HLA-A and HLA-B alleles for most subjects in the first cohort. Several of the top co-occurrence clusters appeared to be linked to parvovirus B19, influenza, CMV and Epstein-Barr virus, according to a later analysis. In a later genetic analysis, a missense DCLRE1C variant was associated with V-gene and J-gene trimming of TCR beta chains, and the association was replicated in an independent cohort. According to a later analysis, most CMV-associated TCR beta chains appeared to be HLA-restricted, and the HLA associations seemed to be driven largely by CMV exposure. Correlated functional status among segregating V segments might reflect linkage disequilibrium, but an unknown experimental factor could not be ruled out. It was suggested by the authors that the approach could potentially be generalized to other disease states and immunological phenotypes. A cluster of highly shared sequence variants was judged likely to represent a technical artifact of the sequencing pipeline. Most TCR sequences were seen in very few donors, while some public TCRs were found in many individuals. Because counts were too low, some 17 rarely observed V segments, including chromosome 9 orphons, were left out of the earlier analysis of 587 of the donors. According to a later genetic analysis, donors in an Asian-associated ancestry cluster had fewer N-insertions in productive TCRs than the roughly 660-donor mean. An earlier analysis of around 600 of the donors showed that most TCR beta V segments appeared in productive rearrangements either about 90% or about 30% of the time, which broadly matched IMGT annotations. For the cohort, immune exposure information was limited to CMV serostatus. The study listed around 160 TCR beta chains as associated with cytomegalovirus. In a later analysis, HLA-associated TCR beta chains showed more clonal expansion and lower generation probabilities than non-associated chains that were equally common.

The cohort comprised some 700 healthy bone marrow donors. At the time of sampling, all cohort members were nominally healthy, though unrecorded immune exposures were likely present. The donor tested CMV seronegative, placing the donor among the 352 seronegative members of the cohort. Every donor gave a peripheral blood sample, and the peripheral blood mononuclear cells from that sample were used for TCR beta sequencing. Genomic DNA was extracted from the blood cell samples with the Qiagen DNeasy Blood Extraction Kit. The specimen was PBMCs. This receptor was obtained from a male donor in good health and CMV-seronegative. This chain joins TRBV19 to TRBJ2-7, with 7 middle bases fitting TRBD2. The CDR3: CASSFSGPTYEQYF. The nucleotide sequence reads TGTGCCAGTAGTTTTAGCGGGCCCACCTACGAGCAGTACTTC. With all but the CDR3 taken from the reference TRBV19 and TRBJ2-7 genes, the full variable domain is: DGGITQSPKYLFRKEGQNVTLSCEQNLNHDAMYWYRQDPGQGLRLIYYSQIVNDFQKGDIAEGYSVSREKKESFPLTVTSAQKNPTAFYLCASSFSGPTYEQYFGPGTRLTVT.